Below, one T cell receptor beta chain is given with its context. There are many counts of this clonotype. No cognate antigen has been identified for it. No base-level quality is on record; no much larger clone is a single base apart. The sample is drawn from a study of tumor-infiltrating lymphocytes in primary liver carcinoma (dated by TCRdb to 2015 to 2018). Looking at the study overall: Of the five patients (three men and two women, aged 30 to 69 years), four had hepatocellular carcinoma and one had combined HCC and intrahepatic cholangiocarcinoma. To link TCRbeta repertoire diversity to the local molecular phenotype, the 20 to 25 tumor region samples were profiled with Agilent mRNA microarrays. The five patients had tumors staged T1-T3 N0M0, with maximum diameters ranging from about 4.2 to 10 cm. A total of about 35 specimens from 5 patients went through TCRbeta repertoire sequencing, namely 25 tumor regions, 5 adjacent noncancerous liver tissues and 5 peripheral blood samples. Repertoires from technical replicates were highly reproducible, with mean shared-clone rates around 0.87 and correlation coefficients above 0.95. Each sample produced about 3.5 to 7.13 million productive TCRbeta reads, and read depth showed no significant difference between tissue types. Across five regions of each liver tumor, along with adjacent normal tissue and blood, the study brought together TCRbeta repertoire sequencing, expression microarrays and whole-exome sequencing.

Using a constant-region primer and ProtoScript II reverse transcriptase, TCRbeta-specific cDNA was reverse-transcribed from 400 to 550 ng total RNA. TCRbeta libraries were built with three nested multiplex PCR rounds, a slightly modified ARM-PCR procedure. Sample barcodes and Illumina adapters were attached in a final 25-cycle PCR using Deep VentR polymerase. Before sequencing, amplicons of 200-500 bp were purified from gel using a QIAquick gel extraction kit. The TCRbeta amplicons were sequenced with 250-bp paired-end reads on an Illumina HiSeq 2500. Per the source publication's procedure: Trimmomatic v0.33 was used to quality-trim the reads, and FLASH v1.2.11 was used to merge paired reads so that full CDR3 sequences could be recovered. V, D and J germline segments were assigned to the rearranged TCRbeta sequences using MiGEC v1.2.1b. VDJtools v1.0.0 computed clonotype statistics and Shannon-Wiener diversity indices. Except for diversity analysis, only each sample's 250 most abundant clonotypes were used in subsequent analyses to reduce sampling bias. TCRdb reprocessed the public reads (quality trimming at Q25 with fastp, clone calling with MiXCR) and kept in-frame beta chains. Entries that share a CDR3 protein sequence are merged under the most common genes and DNA. TCRdb, not the authors, supplied the V and J calls. Across this sample there are roughly 53,000 distinct CDR3 sequences, with about 80% seen only once. The top ten clonotypes cover 25% of the sample.

Total RNA and DNA were co-extracted from 20-30 mg of bulk tissue with the AllPrep DNA/RNA mini kit, without cell sorting. Between late 2015 and early 2016, five patients in China with histopathologically diagnosed primary liver carcinoma had surgical resection. Patients had chronic HBV infection and were treatment-naive at sampling. Five spatially separated regions were sampled per tumor: superior, inferior, left-lateral and right-lateral poles, plus the tumor centre. More than 75% viable tumor cells were found by histology in every tumor sample. Fresh tumor and adjacent tissue pieces were bisected; one half was stored in RNAlater at -80°C, the other sent for histology. The research as a whole found: The top 250 clones made up a significantly larger repertoire fraction in tumors than in blood (p = 0.039). Repertoire overlap was found to be higher between tumor regions (mean about 35%) than between tumor-adjacent (roughly 17%) or tumor-blood (14%) pairs, consistent with antigen-driven expansion. Since the samples were bulk and unsorted, there was no way to compare CD4+ and CD8+ T cell repertoires. Only 4 or 5 patients were included in the study, and the authors note that the findings should be validated in a larger study. Because only the TCR beta chain was sequenced and unpaired alpha chains were not captured, true repertoire diversity is likely underestimated. Only about 7.5-24% of top clones were present in all five regions of a tumor, suggesting spatial heterogeneity of tumor-infiltrating T cells.

The TCR was taken from a man in his forties with primary liver carcinoma and hepatitis B virus infection. The source material was liver tumor tissue from sampling region 2. In light of the paper, this sample's cell subset or site label describes: tumor region T2, inferior pole.

CDR3 sequence: CASSPGPGSPLHF. The nucleotide sequence is given as TGTGCCAGCAGCCCTGGACCTGGTTCACCCCTCCACTTT. The chain uses TRBV5-5 and TRBJ1-6; too little of a D gene remains to name it. The CDR3 sequence holds 13 residues, the cysteine and phenylalanine included. The kept DNA is CDR3 alone, 39 bases in frame from the first base. Trimming costs V 4 bases and J 9 bases, and their ends lie 11 bases apart. Sequences SGHKS (CDR1) and YYEKEE (CDR2) are obtained from the germline V gene (reference sequence).